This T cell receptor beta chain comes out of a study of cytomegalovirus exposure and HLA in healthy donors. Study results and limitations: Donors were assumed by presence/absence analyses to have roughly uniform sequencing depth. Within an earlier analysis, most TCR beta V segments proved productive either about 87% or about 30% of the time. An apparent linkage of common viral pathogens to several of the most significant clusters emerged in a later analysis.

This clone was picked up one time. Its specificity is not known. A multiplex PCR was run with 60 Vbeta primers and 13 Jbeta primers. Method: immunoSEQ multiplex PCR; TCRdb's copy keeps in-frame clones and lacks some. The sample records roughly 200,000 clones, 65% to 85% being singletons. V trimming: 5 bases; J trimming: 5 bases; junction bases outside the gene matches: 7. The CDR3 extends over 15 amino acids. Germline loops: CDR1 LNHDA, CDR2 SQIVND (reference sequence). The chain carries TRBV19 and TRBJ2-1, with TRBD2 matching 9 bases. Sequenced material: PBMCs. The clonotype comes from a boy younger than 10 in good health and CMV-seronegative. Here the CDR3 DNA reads TGTGCCAGTAGTGCAACTAGCGGGCTAAACAATGAGCAGTTCTTC. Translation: CASSATSGLNNEQFF.